The 22 T cell receptor beta chains presented below share a single source sample, sequenced in a study of glioma-infiltrating T cells. TCR alpha and beta CDR3 regions were amplified from RNA using iRepertoire nested multiplex PCR. One entry per CDR3 protein results from TCRdb running MiXCR on the multiplex PCR reads. The table includes about 210,000 distinct CDR3 sequences, 25% to 35% detected once. The source material was glioma tissue, nonneoplastic brain tissue, or PBMCs (not recorded which). The receptor source for this set is a human donor with low-grade glioma or glioblastoma, undergoing nonglioma brain surgery, or in good health (not recorded which).

This clonotype was observed at least ten times. The chain is built from TRBV19 and TRBJ2-7; TRBD1 might be the D (6 bases). CDR3 length: 14 amino acids. The V gene's germline CDR1 is LNHDA and CDR2 SQIVND (reference sequence). V dropped 6 bases and J dropped 3 bases, with 15 bases sitting between them. As DNA, the CDR3 is TGTGCCAGTAGCCCAGGGGCGGACCTCTACGAGCAGTACTTC. Translation gives CASSPGADLYEQYF.

For this clonotype: A single base separates this from a much larger clone, so it may be a read error. V and J are TRBV24-1 and TRBJ2-3, with D possibly being TRBD1 (5 bases). V was cut by 5 bases and J by 7 bases, with 12 bases left in between. The CDR3 extends over 13 amino acids. Germline assignment: CDR1 KGHDR and CDR2 SFDVKD. DNA for the CDR3: TGTGCCACCAGTGGTTCAGGGTTGAATACGCAGTATTTT. Protein: CATSGSGLNTQYF.

The chain carries TRBV13 and TRBJ2-7; 11 bases align to TRBD1. The CDR3 consists of 14 residues. The junction had 5 bases not matched to a gene; V was cut back by 4 bases and J by 6 bases. The germline V gene encodes CDR1 PRHDT and CDR2 FYEKMQ (reference sequence). The CDR3 loop is CASSWRGQGVEQYF. CDR3 DNA sequence: TGTGCCAGCAGCTGGCGGGGACAGGGGGTCGAGCAGTACTTC.

This clonotype has only a few counts. J is TRBJ2-7 and V is TRBV4-1, with TRBD2 matching 12 bases. CDR1 and CDR2 from the germline V gene are MGHRA and YSYEKL. The trim removed 0 bases at V and 3 bases at J, leaving 12 bases unmatched. The CDR3 has 19 amino acids. CDR3 coding DNA: TGCGCCAGCAGCCAAGATAAGGCTAGCGGGAGGGCGGGGGACTACGAGCAGTACTTC. Amino acid sequence: CASSQDKASGRAGDYEQYF.

In its sample, this clonotype was seen once. V usage is TRBV5-8 and J usage is TRBJ2-4; TRBD1 agrees at 9 bases. Trimming removed 4 bases from V and 0 bases from J; junction bases left unmatched: 2. There are 15 residues in the CDR3. CDR1 and CDR2 from the germline V gene are SGHTS and YDEGEE. CDR3 region: CASSGTGLAKNIQYF. The CDR3 DNA sequence: TGTGCCAGCAGCGGGACAGGGCTAGCCAAAAACATTCAGTACTTC.

Worth noting for this clonotype: A much larger clone differs by one base, so this may be a read error. This rearrangement joins TRBV4-1 to TRBJ2-1; weak D call: TRBD2 (5 bases). CDR3 size: 17 residues. Trimming pared 8 bases from V and 7 bases from J, leaving 27 bases between. The germline gives CDR1 MGHRA, CDR2 YSYEKL. This CDR3 is CASQATILVGSLNEQFF. In nucleotides, the CDR3 is TGCGCCAGCCAAGCAACCATTTTAGTGGGGAGCTTGAATGAGCAGTTCTTC.

There are many counts of this clonotype. The chain is built from TRBV29-1 and TRBJ2-7; D not resolved. V was trimmed by 6 bases and J by 2 bases, leaving 17 bases between them. Germline V gene lookup returns CDR1 SQVTM and CDR2 ANQGSEA. The CDR3 has 14 amino acids. CDR3 sequence reads: CSVQNPESPYEQYF. CDR3 DNA sequence: TGCAGCGTCCAGAACCCGGAGTCCCCCTACGAGCAGTACTTC.

This clonotype has a count of ten or more. This sequence joins TRBV27 and TRBJ2-7; 7 bases match TRBD2. Germline CDR1 reads MNHEY; CDR2 reads SMNVEV (reference sequence). V gave up 4 bases and J gave up 6 bases; unmatched junction bases: 9. The CDR3 is 14 residues long. This CDR3 reads CASSSTGTKGEQYF. The CDR3 region has the DNA TGTGCCAGCAGTTCAACCGGGACTAAAGGCGAGCAGTACTTC.

This clonotype has at least ten counts. The V gene is TRBV5-1, the J gene TRBJ1-1; 7 bases line up with TRBD1. The V gene end was trimmed by 4 bases and the J gene end by 8 bases; junction bases not matched to a gene: 11. The CDR3 length is 14 residues. Germline V CDR1 and CDR2: SGHRS, YFSETQ. In nucleotides, the CDR3 is TGCGCCAGCAGCGGCAGGGGGTTAGATGGAGAAGCTTTCTTT. Its protein product is CASSGRGLDGEAFF.

This clonotype was detected many times. The V gene is TRBV4-2, the J gene TRBJ2-1, with D perhaps TRBD2 (6 bases). Germline V gene lookup returns CDR1 LGHNA and CDR2 YNFKEQ. V lost 1 base and J 3 bases, leaving 19 bases between the germline ends. The CDR3 is made up of 18 amino acids. This CDR3 reads CASSQGTRGEAGYNEQFF. CDR3 DNA sequence: TGTGCCAGCAGCCAAGGAACCAGAGGGGAGGCGGGCTACAATGAGCAGTTCTTC.

This clonotype was recorded many times. The V and J genes are TRBV6-8 and TRBJ2-3; 9 positions agree with TRBD1. Germline CDR1 reads MNHGY; CDR2 reads SAAAGT. The CDR3 loop spans 19 amino acids. J gave up 4 bases and V 2 bases, and 16 bases lay outside the gene matches. The CDR3, as DNA: TGTGCCAGCAGTTACGATAGTATGTACGGGACAGGGATTTCAGATACGCAGTATTTT. Amino acids: CASSYDSMYGTGISDTQYF.

This clonotype has at least ten counts. The V gene is TRBV4-3, the J gene TRBJ2-2; 7 nucleotides align to TRBD1. The germline gives CDR1 LGHNA, CDR2 YSLEER. After removal of 2 bases from V and 4 bases from J, the junction contained 7 bases not matched to a gene. CDR3 length equals 16 residues. The CDR3 sequence: CASSQIQGSGTGELFF. The CDR3 nucleotides are TGCGCCAGCAGCCAAATACAGGGGTCGGGCACCGGGGAGCTGTTTTTT.

This rearrangement joins TRBV19 to TRBJ2-5; D may match TRBD1 or TRBD2 (5 bases each). Germline V gives CDR1 LNHDA, CDR2 SQIVND (reference sequence). V lost 5 bases and J 2 bases, leaving 18 bases between the germline ends. The CDR3 is made up of 16 amino acids. The CDR3 loop is CASSGTFLAEQETQYF. CDR3 DNA sequence: TGTGCCAGTAGTGGGACGTTTCTGGCGGAACAAGAGACCCAGTACTTC.

Ten or more counts support this clonotype. The CDR3 sequence is CSARMLQGAETQYF. The CDR3 DNA reads as TGCAGTGCTAGAATGTTACAGGGGGCTGAGACCCAGTACTTC. The chain carries TRBV20-1 and TRBJ2-5; 9 nucleotides match TRBD1. CDR3 length: 14 residues. After removal of 2 bases from V and 5 bases from J, the junction contained 6 bases not matched to a gene. Germline CDR1 is DFQATT and CDR2 is SNEGSKA (reference sequence).

The V and J genes are TRBV19 and TRBJ2-1, with D perhaps assigned TRBD1 or TRBD2 (5 bases each). V was pared by 9 bases and J by 6 bases, with 21 bases between. The CDR3 contains 15 residues. Germline V gene lookup returns CDR1 LNHDA and CDR2 SQIVND (reference sequence). In nucleotides, the CDR3 is TGTGCCAGCGCCCGTGATGGGGGTGCGGTCAATGAGCAGTTCTTC. It encodes CASARDGGAVNEQFF.

In nucleotides, the CDR3 is TGTGCCAGCGGGGACAGGGCTATCGGCTACACCTTC. Its protein product is CASGDRAIGYTF. The V gene is TRBV12-3 or TRBV12-4, the J gene TRBJ1-2; 9 nucleotides line up with TRBD1. After removal of 8 bases from V and 8 bases from J, the junction contained 6 bases not matched to a gene. There are 12 residues in the CDR3.

This clonotype occurred many times. The junction departs from the called germline gene at one end, perhaps through a read error. The J gene is TRBJ1-1, the V gene TRBV20-1; maybe TRBD1 (6 bases). The germline gives CDR1 DFQATT, CDR2 SNEGSKA (reference sequence). This CDR3 has 14 amino acids. The CDR3 spells CRARGGRGNTEAFF. Written as DNA, the CDR3 is TGCAGAGCTAGAGGGGGTCGGGGGAACACTGAAGCTTTCTTT.

The CDR3 sequence: CASSLGVADPPETQYF. CDR3 in DNA: TGTGCCAGCAGCTTAGGGGTAGCGGACCCTCCAGAGACCCAGTACTTC. The V call is TRBV7-3, the J call TRBJ2-5; D perhaps matches TRBD2 (6 bases). Trimming cost V 2 bases and J 4 bases, with 17 bases left between them. The CDR3 runs to 16 residues. Germline V CDR1 and CDR2: SGHTA, FQGTGA.

This clonotype has at least ten counts. The rearrangement uses TRBV12-3 or TRBV12-4 and TRBJ2-1, with D possibly being TRBD2 (6 bases). V lost 5 bases and J lost 9, with 17 bases in between. The CDR3 sequence is 14 residues long. Written as DNA, the CDR3 is TGTGCCAGCAGTCCCCGGTGGGGAGGAGGTGAGCAGTTCTTC. It is translated as CASSPRWGGGEQFF.

This clonotype was seen more than once but under ten times. The gene calls are TRBV5-4 and TRBJ2-1; D is ambiguous. Trimming shortened V by 0 bases and J by 6 bases, and 7 bases separated the two germline ends. This CDR3 is 13 amino acids long. Germline V CDR1 and CDR2: SGHNT, YYREEE (reference sequence). In DNA form, the CDR3 reads TGTGCCAGCAGCTTGGACAGATCCAATGAGCAGTTCTTC. Its translation is CASSLDRSNEQFF.

This clonotype was recorded once. A clone one base away is much larger, so this may be a read error. The CDR3 ends on some other residue instead of the conserved phenylalanine or tryptophan, so this is likely a read error. This sequence joins TRBV4-2 and TRBJ2-5; 10 nucleotides line up with TRBD1. The germline V gene encodes CDR1 LGHNA and CDR2 YNFKEQ. The CDR3 has 16 residues. Losses at the gene ends were 4 bases for V and 2 bases for J; bases not matched to a gene: 7. Here the CDR3 reads CASSRQGATIQETQYL. In DNA, the CDR3 is TGTGCCAGCAGCCGACAGGGGGCCACAATACAAGAGACCCAGTACTTA.

This chain connects TRBV20-1 to TRBJ2-7; 8 nucleotides match TRBD2. Trimming cost V 2 bases and J 4 bases; bases outside gene matches: 7. This CDR3 has 14 amino acids. Germline V gene lookup returns CDR1 DFQATT and CDR2 SNEGSKA (reference sequence). The CDR3 nucleotides are TGCAGTGCTAGACCCAGCGGGAGTTTATACGAGCAGTACTTC. Protein sequence: CSARPSGSLYEQYF.